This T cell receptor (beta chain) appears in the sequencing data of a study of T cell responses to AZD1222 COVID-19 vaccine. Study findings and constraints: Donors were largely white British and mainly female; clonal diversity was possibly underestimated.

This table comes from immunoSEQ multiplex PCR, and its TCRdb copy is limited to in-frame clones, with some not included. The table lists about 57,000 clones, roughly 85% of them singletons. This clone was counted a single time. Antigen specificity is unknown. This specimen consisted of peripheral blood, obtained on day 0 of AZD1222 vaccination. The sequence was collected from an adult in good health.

Here the CDR3 reads CASQPGTKETQYF. In DNA form, the CDR3 reads TGTGCCAGTCAACCGGGCACTAAAGAGACCCAGTACTTC. The rearrangement links TRBV6-5 to TRBJ2-5, with no clear D. The CDR3 runs 13 residues. Per germline, CDR1 MNHEY and CDR2 SVGAGI. Deletions cut 9 bases from V and 3 bases from J, with 14 bases between.